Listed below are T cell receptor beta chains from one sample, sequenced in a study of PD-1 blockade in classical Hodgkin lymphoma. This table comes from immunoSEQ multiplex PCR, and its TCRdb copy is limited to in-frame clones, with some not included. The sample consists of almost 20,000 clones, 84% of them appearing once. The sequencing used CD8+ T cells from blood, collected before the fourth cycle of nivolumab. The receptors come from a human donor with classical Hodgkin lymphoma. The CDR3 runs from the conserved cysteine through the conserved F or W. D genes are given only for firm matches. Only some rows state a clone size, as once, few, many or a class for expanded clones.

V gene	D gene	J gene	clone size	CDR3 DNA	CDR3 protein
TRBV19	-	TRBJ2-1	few	TGTGCCAGTAGAGGGACCAGCAATGAGCAGTTCTTC	CASRGTSNEQFF
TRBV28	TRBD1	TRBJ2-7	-	TGTGCCAGCAAAGGACAGGGGCCCTCCTACGAGCAGTACTTC	CASKGQGPSYEQYF
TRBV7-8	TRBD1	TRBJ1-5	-	TGTGCCAGCAGCTTAGTTCAAAATGGGGACAGCCCCAATCAGCCCCAGCATTTT	CASSLVQNGDSPNQPQHF
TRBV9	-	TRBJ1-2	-	TGTGCCAGCAGCGTAATGGGGGGAGCGGGCTATGGCTACACCTTC	CASSVMGGAGYGYTF
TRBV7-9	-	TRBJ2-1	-	TGTGCCAGCAGCTTAGCTCCCTTCCCGGACTCCTACAATGAGCAGTTCTTC	CASSLAPFPDSYNEQFF
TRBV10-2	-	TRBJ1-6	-	TGCGCCAGCAGTGAGACCGGGTATAATTCACCCCTCCACTTT	CASSETGYNSPLHF
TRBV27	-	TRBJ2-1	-	TGTGCCAGCAGTCAAGACGCCTACTCCTACAATGAGCAGTTCTTC	CASSQDAYSYNEQFF
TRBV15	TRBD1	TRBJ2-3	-	TGTGCCACCAGCAGAGTCAGAACAGGGGGAGATACGCAGTATTTT	CATSRVRTGGDTQYF
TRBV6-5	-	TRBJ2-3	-	TGTGCCAGCAGTTCAAACACAGATACGCAGTATTTT	CASSSNTDTQYF
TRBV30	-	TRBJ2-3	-	TGTGCCTGGAGAGATGAGTCAGATACGCAGTATTTT	CAWRDESDTQYF
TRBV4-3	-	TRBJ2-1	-	TGCGCCAGCAGCCAATCAGCAGGGCTCTCCTACAATGAGCAGTTCTTC	CASSQSAGLSYNEQFF
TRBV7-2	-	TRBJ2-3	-	TGTGCCAGCAGCCCGGTAGTGCGACACTCGATCACAGATACGCAGTATTTT	CASSPVVRHSITDTQYF
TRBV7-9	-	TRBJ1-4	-	TGTGCCAGCAGCCGGACCGGGCCGGGGGGTGAAAAACTGTTTTTT	CASSRTGPGGEKLFF
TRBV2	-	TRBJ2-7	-	TGTGCCAGCAGTGTTTACAGGTCCTACGAGCAGTACTTC	CASSVYRSYEQYF
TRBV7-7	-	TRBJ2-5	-	TGTGCCAGCAGCTTAGATACAACCCAACGGGAGACCCAGTACTTC	CASSLDTTQRETQYF
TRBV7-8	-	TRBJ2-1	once	TGTGCCAGCAGCTTAAGGTGGGTTAACAATGAGCAGTTCTTC	CASSLRWVNNEQFF
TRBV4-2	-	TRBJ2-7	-	TGTGCCAGCAGCCAAGAATCGAGGAGGGGGCGCAGCTACGAGCAGTACTTC	CASSQESRRGRSYEQYF
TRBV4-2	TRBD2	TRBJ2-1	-	TGTGCCAGCAGCCCACTAACTCCCAGCGGGCGGGGGTACAATGAGCAGTTCTTC	CASSPLTPSGRGYNEQFF
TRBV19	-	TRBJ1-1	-	TGTGCCAGTAACAAACAGGGAGACACTGAAGCTTTCTTT	CASNKQGDTEAFF
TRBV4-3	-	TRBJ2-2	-	TGCGCCAGCAGCCAAGAGGACAGAATCACCGGGGAGCTGTTTTTT	CASSQEDRITGELFF
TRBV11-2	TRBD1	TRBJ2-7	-	TGTGCCAGCAGCTTGACAGGGTACGAGCAGTACTTC	CASSLTGYEQYF
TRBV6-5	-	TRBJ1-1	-	TGTGCCAGCAGTACGACAGGGAACACTGAAGCTTTCTTT	CASSTTGNTEAFF
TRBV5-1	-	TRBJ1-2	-	TGCGCCAGCAGCCCCCAGGGGCGCTTCTATGGCTACACCTTC	CASSPQGRFYGYTF
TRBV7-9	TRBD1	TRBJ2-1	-	TGTGCCAGCAGGGCCGGGACAGGGGGTAGAGATGAGCAGTTCTTC	CASRAGTGGRDEQFF
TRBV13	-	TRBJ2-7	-	TGTGCCAGCAGCCGAAACTACGAGCAGTACTTC	CASSRNYEQYF
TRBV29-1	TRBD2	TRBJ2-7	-	TGCAGCGTCAGAGGACTAGCGGGGGTCGAGCAGTACTTC	CSVRGLAGVEQYF
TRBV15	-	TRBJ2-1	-	TGTGCCACCAGCAGAGTACCGCCCTTAGCTGATGAGCAGTTCTTC	CATSRVPPLADEQFF
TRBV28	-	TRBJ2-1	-	TGTGCCAGCAGGCAGGGGATAGCAAGAGGAGACAATGAGCAGTTCTTC	CASRQGIARGDNEQFF
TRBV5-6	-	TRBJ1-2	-	TGTGCCAGCAGCTTGATTGGGACCTACTATGGCTACACCTTC	CASSLIGTYYGYTF
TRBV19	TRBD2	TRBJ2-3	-	TGTGCCAGTAGTATAATGGGGGGGAACACAGATACGCAGTATTTT	CASSIMGGNTDTQYF
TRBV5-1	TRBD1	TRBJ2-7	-	TGCGCCAGCGGGGACCGGGACAGGTACTACGAGCAGTACTTC	CASGDRDRYYEQYF
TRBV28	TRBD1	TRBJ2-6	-	TGTGCCAGCAGTTCGAACCTCGGGACAGGGACCTCTGGGGCCAACGTCCTGACTTTC	CASSSNLGTGTSGANVLTF
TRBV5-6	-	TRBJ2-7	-	TGTGCCAGCAGCTTCGGCAGTCCCTACGAGCAGTACTTC	CASSFGSPYEQYF